This is a list of T cell receptor beta chains from one sample in a study of blood T cell repertoires in COVID-19. Measured with immunoSEQ multiplex PCR; TCRdb has only the in-frame clones, and not every one. The table has over 250,000 clones, over 75% seen once. Sample: PBMCs or T cells enriched from blood (not recorded which). These receptors were taken from a young woman who had recovered from COVID-19. Both conserved end residues are part of each CDR3.

j_gene	v_gene	CDR3aa
TRBJ2-2	TRBV3-1/TRBV3-2	CASSQDRGEPGELFF
TRBJ2-7	TRBV28	CASSFLDTQEQYF
TRBJ2-2	TRBV6-2/TRBV6-3	CASTPLSTGELFF
TRBJ2-7	TRBV28	CASRATAGTSGPYEQYF
TRBJ2-2	TRBV2	CASSEALPSGSTGELFF
TRBJ1-4	TRBV7-2	CASSSTGGFGKLFF
TRBJ2-7	TRBV27	CASSSLQGMEYEQYF
TRBJ2-7	TRBV5-4	CASSTGGNPSYEQYF
TRBJ2-3	TRBV27	CASSSDRGHTQYF
TRBJ2-3	TRBV2	CASRRLAGTDTQYF
TRBJ2-7	TRBV5-1	CASSSTGNEQYF
TRBJ1-6	TRBV30	CAWRIRDRINSPLHF
TRBJ2-7	TRBV11-3	CASSRGSYEQYF
TRBJ2-1	TRBV28	CASSGGLYNEQFF
TRBJ2-1	TRBV11-1	CASSQAGGFSYNEQFF
TRBJ1-1	TRBV6-2/TRBV6-3	CASSYPLGTGDTEAFF
TRBJ2-5	TRBV4-1	CASSQGGLAGLTETQYF
TRBJ1-1	TRBV7-8	CASSSQVLNTEAFF
TRBJ2-3	TRBV10-3	CAISNQGGQGSDTQYF
TRBJ1-1	TRBV19	CASRITGGRGTEAFF
TRBJ2-1	TRBV29-1	CSTHSENEQFF
TRBJ2-7	TRBV18	CASSTGVPYEQYF
TRBJ2-1	TRBV14	CASSQAGLRENYNEQFF
TRBJ2-1	TRBV4-1	CASSQDEAGRYNEQFF
TRBJ1-5	TRBV7-2	CASSLPGQTFNQPQHF
TRBJ1-2	TRBV7-2	CASSLGRGEGYGYTF
TRBJ2-1	TRBV6-5	CASSSVAGVQYNEQFF
TRBJ2-7	TRBV6-5	CASSWDRVGEQYF
TRBJ1-2	TRBV6-1	CASSEGGGAGYGYTF
TRBJ2-7	TRBV28	CASSLPWDRVSEQYF
TRBJ2-1	TRBV20-1	CSANGGNEQFF
TRBJ2-1	TRBV9	CASSQSGTSGYNEQFF
TRBJ1-3	TRBV10-3	CAISERGTGFGNTIYF
TRBJ2-7	TRBV4-1	CASSQVELTGTGSYEQYF
TRBJ1-2	TRBV5-1	CASSLDRGLGYGYTF
TRBJ1-2	TRBV28	CASSSRARGYTF
TRBJ1-6	TRBV2	CASSDRGLRPLHF
TRBJ2-1	TRBV6-6	CASLRTSGRAYNEQFF
TRBJ2-1	TRBV24-1	CATSVRQGDEQFF
TRBJ2-5	TRBV18	CASSPAGETQYF
TRBJ2-7	TRBV11-2	CASSPIIRLAGLYGQYF
TRBJ2-6	TRBV18	CASSPQAGTGHGANVLTF
TRBJ1-1	TRBV19	CASKNRDLNTEAFF
TRBJ2-5	TRBV27	CASSSPTSGQETQYF
TRBJ1-5	TRBV19	CASSIAGVRNQPQHF
TRBJ1-5	TRBV11-2	CASSFGGGGNQPQHF
TRBJ2-1	TRBV3-1/TRBV3-2	CASSQNWGGFYNEQFF
TRBJ1-2	TRBV11-2	CASSPRLLANYGYTF